This T cell receptor (beta chain) came from a study of regulatory dendritic cells for organ transplantation. Whole-study results and caveats: Memory CD8+ T cells were the most oligoclonal; naive cells were highly diverse.

Some clones are missing from TCRdb's copy, which holds only in-frame ones; the method was immunoSEQ multiplex PCR. The profile shows 8,500 to 13,000 clones, under 80% of them singletons. CD4+ or CD8+ T cells were sorted as naive CD45RA+ or memory CD45RO+. The V end lost 0 bases, the J end lost 5 bases, and 8 bases lay between the germline ends. Germline assignment: CDR1 WNHNN and CDR2 SYGVQD (reference sequence). This CDR3 has 14 residues. This clone was counted only a few times. Its matching antigen is unknown. The sequence derives from a human donor in good health. The chain is built from TRBV10-1 and TRBJ2-1, with D perhaps TRBD2 (5 bases). What was sequenced was memory CD8+ T cells from blood. The subset: CD45RO+ memory T cells. The CDR3 loop reads CASSESFGNNEQFF. The CDR3 DNA sequence: TGCGCCAGCAGTGAGTCATTCGGGAACAATGAGCAGTTCTTC.